This T cell receptor (beta chain) was retrieved from a study of type 1 regulatory T cells. On the study more broadly: This in vitro CD4 product, T-allo10, is enriched for Tr1 cells and alloantigen-specific.

V lost 6 bases and J lost 3; bases outside the gene matches: 9. Germline V gene lookup returns CDR1 DFQATT and CDR2 SNEGSKA (reference sequence). The CDR3 loop spans 15 amino acids. On this clonotype itself: The antigen remains unidentified.

Each CDR3 protein is one row after TCRdb ran MiXCR on the reads. Of about 62,000 distinct CDR3 sequences listed, 60% to 80% are singletons. Findings and caveats of the study: Compared with non-type 1 regulatory T cells, type 1 regulatory T cells showed a more restricted TCR repertoire.

The receptor's source is a human donor in good health. The chain carries TRBV20-1 and TRBJ1-4, with 8 bases matching TRBD1. Sample: cultured non-Tr1 T cells, either the whole culture or a sorted T cell fraction (not recorded which). Here the CDR3 DNA reads TGCAGTGCCCGACCGGGACAGGAGTCTAATGAAAAACTGTTTTTT. Residues: CSARPGQESNEKLFF.